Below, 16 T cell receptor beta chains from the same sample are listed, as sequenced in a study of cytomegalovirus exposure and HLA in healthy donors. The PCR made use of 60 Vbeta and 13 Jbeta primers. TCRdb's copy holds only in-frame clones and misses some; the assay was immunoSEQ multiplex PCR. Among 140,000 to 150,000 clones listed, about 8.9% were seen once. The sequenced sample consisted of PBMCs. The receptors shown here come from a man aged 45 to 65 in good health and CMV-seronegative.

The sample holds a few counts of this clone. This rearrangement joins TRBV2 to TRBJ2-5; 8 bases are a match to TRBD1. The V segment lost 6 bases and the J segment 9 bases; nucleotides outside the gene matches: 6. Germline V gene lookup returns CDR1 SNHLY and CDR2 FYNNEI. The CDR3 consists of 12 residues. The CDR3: CASRVGQGAQYF. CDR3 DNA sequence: TGTGCCAGCAGAGTAGGACAGGGCGCCCAGTACTTC. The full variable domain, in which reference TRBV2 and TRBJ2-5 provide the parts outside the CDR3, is EPEVTQTPSHQVTQMGQEVILRCVPISNHLYFYWYRQILGQKVEFLVSFYNNEISEKSEIFDDQFSVERPDGSNFTLKIRSTKLEDSAMYFCASRVGQGAQYFGPGTRLLVL.

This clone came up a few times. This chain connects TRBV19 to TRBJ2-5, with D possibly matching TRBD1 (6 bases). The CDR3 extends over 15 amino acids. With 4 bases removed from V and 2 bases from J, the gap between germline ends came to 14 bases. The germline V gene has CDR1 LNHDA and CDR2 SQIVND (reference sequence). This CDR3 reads CASSRKTGTQETQYF. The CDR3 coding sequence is TGTGCCAGTAGTAGAAAGACAGGAACTCAAGAGACCCAGTACTTC.

The CDR3 here is CASSLTGTSGYNEQFF. DNA of the CDR3: TGTGCCAGCAGCCTGACCGGGACTAGCGGATACAATGAGCAGTTCTTC. This chain uses TRBV4-2 with TRBJ2-1, with 11 bases matching TRBD2. With V trimmed by 4 bases and J by 4 bases, 6 bases remained unmatched. There are 16 residues in the CDR3. The germline V gene has CDR1 LGHNA and CDR2 YNFKEQ.

DNA for the CDR3: TGTGCCAGCAGTGCTCTAGCGGGGGGTAAAGAGACCCAGTACTTC. Protein sequence: CASSALAGGKETQYF. The chain uses TRBV7-9 and TRBJ2-5; 11 bases are shared with TRBD2. Unmatched junction bases numbered 6, after V lost 6 bases and J lost 3 bases. The CDR3 is 15 residues long. Germline CDR1 SEHNR, CDR2 FQNEAQ (reference sequence).

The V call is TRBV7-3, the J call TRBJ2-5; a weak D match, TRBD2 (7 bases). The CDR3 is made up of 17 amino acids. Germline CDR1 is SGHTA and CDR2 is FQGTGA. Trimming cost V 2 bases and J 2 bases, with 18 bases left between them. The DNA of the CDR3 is TGTGCCAGCAGCTTAGGCCTTAGGGGGGGATATCAAGAGACCCAGTACTTC. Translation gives CASSLGLRGGYQETQYF.

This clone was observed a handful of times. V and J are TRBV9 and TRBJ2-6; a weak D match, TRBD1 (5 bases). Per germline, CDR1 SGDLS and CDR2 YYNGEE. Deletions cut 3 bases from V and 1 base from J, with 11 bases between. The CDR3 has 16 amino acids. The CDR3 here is CASSAVSGSGANVLTF. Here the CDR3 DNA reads TGTGCCAGCAGCGCAGTTTCAGGGTCTGGGGCCAACGTCCTGACTTTC. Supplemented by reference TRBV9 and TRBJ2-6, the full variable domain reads DSGVTQTPKHLITATGQRVTLRCSPRSGDLSVYWYQQSLDQGLQFLIQYYNGEERAKGNILERFSAQQFPDLHSELNLSSLELGDSALYFCASSAVSGSGANVLTFGAGSRLTVL.

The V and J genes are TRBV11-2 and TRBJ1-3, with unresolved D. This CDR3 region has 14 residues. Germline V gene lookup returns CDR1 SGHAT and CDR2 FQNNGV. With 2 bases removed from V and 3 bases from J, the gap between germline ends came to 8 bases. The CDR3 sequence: CASSLKGDGNTIYF. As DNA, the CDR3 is TGTGCCAGCAGCTTAAAAGGAGATGGAAACACCATATATTTT.

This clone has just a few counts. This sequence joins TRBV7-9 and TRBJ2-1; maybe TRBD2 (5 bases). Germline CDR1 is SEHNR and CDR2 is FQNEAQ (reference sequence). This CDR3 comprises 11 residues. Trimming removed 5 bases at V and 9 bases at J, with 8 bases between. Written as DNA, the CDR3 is TGTGCCAGCAGCCCCGAGGGTGAGCAGTTCTTC. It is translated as CASSPEGEQFF.

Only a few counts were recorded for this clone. CDR3 DNA sequence: TGTGCCATCCGGTTCTGGGCAGCTCTTTACGTCCTGACTTTC. Translation: CAIRFWAALYVLTF. The chain recombines TRBV21-1 with TRBJ2-6; the DNA was not compared with TRBD1, the D call given in the table. TRBV21-1 is reported as a pseudogene. This CDR3 region has 14 residues.

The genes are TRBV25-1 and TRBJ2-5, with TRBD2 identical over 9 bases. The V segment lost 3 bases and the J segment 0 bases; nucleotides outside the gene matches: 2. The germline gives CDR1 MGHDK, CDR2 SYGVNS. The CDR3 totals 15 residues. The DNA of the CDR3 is TGTGCCAGCAGTGAGACTAGCGGTCACCAAGAGACCCAGTACTTC. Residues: CASSETSGHQETQYF.

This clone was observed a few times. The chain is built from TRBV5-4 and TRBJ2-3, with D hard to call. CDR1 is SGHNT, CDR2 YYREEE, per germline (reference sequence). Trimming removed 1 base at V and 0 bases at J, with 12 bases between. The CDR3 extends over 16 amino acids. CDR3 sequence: CASSLPELASTDTQYF. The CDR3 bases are TGTGCCAGCAGCTTGCCCGAGCTTGCCAGCACAGATACGCAGTATTTT.

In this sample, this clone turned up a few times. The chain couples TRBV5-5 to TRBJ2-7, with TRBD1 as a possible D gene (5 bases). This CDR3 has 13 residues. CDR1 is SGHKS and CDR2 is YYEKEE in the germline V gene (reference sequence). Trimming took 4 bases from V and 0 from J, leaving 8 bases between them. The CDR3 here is CASSRGASYEQYF. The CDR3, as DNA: TGTGCCAGCAGCAGGGGCGCCTCCTACGAGCAGTACTTC.

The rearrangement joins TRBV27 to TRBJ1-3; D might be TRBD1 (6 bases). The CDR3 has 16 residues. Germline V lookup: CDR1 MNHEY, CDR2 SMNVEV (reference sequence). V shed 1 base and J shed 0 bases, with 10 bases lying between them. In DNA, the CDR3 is TGTGCCAGCAGTTTATATGGGGGCCGCTCTGGAAACACCATATATTTT. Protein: CASSLYGGRSGNTIYF.

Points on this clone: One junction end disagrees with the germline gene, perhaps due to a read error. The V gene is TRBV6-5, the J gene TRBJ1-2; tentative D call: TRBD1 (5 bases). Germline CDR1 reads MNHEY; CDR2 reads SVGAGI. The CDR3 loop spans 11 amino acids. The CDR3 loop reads CASNSGDGHTF. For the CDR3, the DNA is TGTGCCAGCAACTCGGGGGATGGCCACACCTTC.

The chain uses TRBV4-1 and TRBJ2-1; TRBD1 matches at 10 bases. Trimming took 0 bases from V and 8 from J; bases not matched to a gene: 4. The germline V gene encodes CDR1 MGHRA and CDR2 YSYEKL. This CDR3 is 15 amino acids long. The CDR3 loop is CASSQDRGQGDEQFF. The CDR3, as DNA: TGCGCCAGCAGCCAAGATAGAGGACAGGGGGATGAGCAGTTCTTC.

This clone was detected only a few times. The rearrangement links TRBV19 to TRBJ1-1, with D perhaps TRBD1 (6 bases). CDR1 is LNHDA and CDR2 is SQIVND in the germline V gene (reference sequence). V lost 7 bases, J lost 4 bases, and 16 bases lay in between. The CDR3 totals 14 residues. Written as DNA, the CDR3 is TGTGCCAGTACCAGGGTCGGGGGGCTCACTGAAGCTTTCTTT. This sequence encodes CASTRVGGLTEAFF.